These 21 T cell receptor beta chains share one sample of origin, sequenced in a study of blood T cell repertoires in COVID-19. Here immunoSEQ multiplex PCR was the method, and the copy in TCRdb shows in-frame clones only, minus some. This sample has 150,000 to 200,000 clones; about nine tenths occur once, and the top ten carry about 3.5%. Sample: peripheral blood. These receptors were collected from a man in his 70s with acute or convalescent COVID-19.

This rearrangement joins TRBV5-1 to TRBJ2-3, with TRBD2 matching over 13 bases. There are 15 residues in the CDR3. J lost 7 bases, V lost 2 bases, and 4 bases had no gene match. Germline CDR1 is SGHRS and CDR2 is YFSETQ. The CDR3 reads CASSLLLAGGHTQYF. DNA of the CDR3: TGCGCCAGCAGCTTATTACTAGCGGGGGGGCATACGCAGTATTTT. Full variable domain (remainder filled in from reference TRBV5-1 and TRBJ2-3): KAGVTQTPRYLIKTRGQQVTLSCSPISGHRSVSWYQQTPGQGLQFLFEYFSETQRNKGNFPGRFSGRQFSNSRSEMNVSTLELGDSALYLCASSLLLAGGHTQYFGPGTRLTVL.

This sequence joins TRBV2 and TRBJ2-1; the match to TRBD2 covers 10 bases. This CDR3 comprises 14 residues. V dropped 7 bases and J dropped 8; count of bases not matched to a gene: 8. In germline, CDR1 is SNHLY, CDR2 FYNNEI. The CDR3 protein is CASKEAGGPDEQFF. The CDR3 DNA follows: TGTGCCAGCAAAGAAGCGGGGGGGCCCGATGAGCAGTTCTTC.

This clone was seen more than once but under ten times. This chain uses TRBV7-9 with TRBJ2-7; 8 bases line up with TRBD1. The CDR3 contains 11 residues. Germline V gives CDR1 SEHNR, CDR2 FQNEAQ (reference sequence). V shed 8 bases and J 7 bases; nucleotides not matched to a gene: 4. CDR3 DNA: TGTGCCAGCCAGGGGGCTGGGGAGCAGTACTTC. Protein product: CASQGAGEQYF. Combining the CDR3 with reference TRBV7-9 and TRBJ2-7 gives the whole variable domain DTGVSQNPRHKITKRGQNVTFRCDPISEHNRLYWYRQTLGQGPEFLTYFQNEAQLEKSRLLSDRFSAERPKGSFSTLEIQRTEQGDSAMYLCASQGAGEQYFGPGTRLTVT.

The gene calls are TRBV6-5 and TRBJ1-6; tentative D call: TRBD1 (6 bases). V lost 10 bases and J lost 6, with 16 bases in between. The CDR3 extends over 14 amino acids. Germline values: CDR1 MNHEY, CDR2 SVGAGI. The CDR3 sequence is CATTGGRINSPLHF. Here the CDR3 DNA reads TGTGCCACCACTGGGGGCAGGATTAATTCACCCCTCCACTTT.

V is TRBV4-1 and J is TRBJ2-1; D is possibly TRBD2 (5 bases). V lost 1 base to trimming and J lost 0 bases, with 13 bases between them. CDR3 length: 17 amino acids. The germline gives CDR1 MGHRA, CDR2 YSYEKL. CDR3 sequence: CASSQGFQRSSYNEQFF. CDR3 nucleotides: TGCGCCAGCAGCCAAGGATTCCAGCGGTCCTCCTACAATGAGCAGTTCTTC.

The CDR3 region is CASSTGTVGSYNEQFF. CDR3 DNA: TGCGCCAGCAGCACAGGGACGGTGGGGTCCTACAATGAGCAGTTCTTC. The chain combines TRBV5-1 with TRBJ2-1; D possibly corresponds to TRBD1 (6 bases). Trimming removed 4 bases from V and 1 base from J, with 15 bases in between. The CDR3 is 16 residues long. Germline V gene data show CDR1 as SGHRS and CDR2 as YFSETQ. The entire variable domain, with the rest obtained from reference TRBV5-1 and TRBJ2-1, is as follows: KAGVTQTPRYLIKTRGQQVTLSCSPISGHRSVSWYQQTPGQGLQFLFEYFSETQRNKGNFPGRFSGRQFSNSRSEMNVSTLELGDSALYLCASSTGTVGSYNEQFFGPGTRLTVL.

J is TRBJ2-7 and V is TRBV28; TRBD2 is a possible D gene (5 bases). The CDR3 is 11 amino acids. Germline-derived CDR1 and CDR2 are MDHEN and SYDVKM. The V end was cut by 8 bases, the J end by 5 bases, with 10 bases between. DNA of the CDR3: TGTGCCAGCGTCGGGGTGGACGAGCAGTACTTC. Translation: CASVGVDEQYF.

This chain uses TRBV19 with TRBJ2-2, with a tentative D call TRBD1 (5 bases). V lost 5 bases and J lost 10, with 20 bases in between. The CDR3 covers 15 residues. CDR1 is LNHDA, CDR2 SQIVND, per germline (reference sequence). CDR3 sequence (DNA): TGTGCCAGTAGTCCATTTGGGGTAGGGGCCACGGAGCTGTTTTTT. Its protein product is CASSPFGVGATELFF.

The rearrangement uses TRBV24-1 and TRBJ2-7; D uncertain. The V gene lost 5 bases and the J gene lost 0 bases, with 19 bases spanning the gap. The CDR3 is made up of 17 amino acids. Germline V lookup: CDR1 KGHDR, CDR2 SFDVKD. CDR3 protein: CATSGTASTVLSYEQYF. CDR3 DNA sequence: TGTGCCACCAGTGGAACCGCGAGTACAGTCCTCTCCTACGAGCAGTACTTC.

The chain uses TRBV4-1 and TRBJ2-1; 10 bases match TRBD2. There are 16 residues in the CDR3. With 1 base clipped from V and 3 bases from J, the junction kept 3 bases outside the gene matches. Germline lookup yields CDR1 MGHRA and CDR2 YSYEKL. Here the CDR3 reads CASSQASGGGYNEQFF. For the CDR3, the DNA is TGCGCCAGCAGCCAAGCCAGCGGGGGGGGCTACAATGAGCAGTTCTTC.

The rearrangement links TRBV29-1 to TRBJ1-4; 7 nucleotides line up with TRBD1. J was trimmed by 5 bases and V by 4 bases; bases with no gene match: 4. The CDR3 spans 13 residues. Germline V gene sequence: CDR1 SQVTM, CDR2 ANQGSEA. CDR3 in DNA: TGCAGCGTTGTTGGGACAGACAATGAAAAACTGTTTTTT. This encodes CSVVGTDNEKLFF.

CDR3 amino acids: CASSLGGYGAFF. The CDR3 DNA follows: TGTGCCAGCAGCTTAGGAGGGTACGGAGCTTTCTTT. The genes are TRBV7-8 and TRBJ1-1; D uncertain. V lost 1 base, J lost 10 bases, and 10 bases lay in between. The CDR3 runs 12 residues. Germline CDR1 reads SGHVS; CDR2 reads FQNEAQ.

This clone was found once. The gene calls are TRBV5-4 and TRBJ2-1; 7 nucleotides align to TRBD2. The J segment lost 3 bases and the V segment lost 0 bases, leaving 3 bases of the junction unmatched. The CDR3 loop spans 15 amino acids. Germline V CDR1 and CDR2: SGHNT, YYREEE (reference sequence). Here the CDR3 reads CASSLDRGGYNEQFF. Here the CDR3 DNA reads TGTGCCAGCAGCTTGGATCGCGGGGGCTACAATGAGCAGTTCTTC.

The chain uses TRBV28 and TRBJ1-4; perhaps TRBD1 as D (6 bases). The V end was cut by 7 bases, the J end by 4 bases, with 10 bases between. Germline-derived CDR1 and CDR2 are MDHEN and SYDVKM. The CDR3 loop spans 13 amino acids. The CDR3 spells CASNLDSNEKLFF. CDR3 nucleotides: TGTGCCAGCAACTTGGACAGTAATGAAAAACTGTTTTTT.

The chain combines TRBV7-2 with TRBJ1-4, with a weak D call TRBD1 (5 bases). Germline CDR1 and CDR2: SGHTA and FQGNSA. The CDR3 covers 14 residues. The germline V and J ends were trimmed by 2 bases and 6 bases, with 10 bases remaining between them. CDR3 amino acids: CASSLYRRYEKLFF. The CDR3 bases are TGTGCCAGCAGCTTATACAGGCGATATGAAAAACTGTTTTTT.

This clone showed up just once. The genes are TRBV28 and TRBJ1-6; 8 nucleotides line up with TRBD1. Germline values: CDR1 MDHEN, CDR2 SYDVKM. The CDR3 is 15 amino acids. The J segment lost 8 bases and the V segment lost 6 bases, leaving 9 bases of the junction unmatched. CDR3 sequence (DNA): TGTGCCAGCAGAGGACAGGGATTTGAGGATTCACCCCTCCACTTT. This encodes CASRGQGFEDSPLHF.

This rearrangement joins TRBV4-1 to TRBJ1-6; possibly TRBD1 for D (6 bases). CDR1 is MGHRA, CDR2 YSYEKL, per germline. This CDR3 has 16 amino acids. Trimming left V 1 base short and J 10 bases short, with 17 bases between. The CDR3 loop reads CASSQAGAEVRSPLHF. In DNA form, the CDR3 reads TGCGCCAGCAGCCAAGCAGGGGCCGAAGTTAGGTCACCCCTCCACTTT.

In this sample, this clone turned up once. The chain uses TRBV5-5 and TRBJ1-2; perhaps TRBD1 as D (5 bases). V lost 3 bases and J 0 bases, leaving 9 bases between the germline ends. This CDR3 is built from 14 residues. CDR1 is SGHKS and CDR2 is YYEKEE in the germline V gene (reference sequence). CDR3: CASSSDTTNYGYTF. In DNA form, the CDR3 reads TGTGCCAGCAGCTCGGACACCACTAACTATGGCTACACCTTC.

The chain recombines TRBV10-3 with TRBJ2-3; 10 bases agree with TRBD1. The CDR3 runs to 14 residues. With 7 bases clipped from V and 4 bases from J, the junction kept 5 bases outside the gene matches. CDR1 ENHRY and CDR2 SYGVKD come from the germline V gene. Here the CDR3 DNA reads TGTGCCATCACTAGGGACAGGGGCGCAGATACGCAGTATTTT. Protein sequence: CAITRDRGADTQYF.

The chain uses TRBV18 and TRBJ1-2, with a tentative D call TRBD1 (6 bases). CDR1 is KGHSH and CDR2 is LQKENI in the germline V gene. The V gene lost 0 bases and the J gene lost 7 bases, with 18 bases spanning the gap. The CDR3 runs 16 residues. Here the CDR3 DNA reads TGTGCCAGCTCACCACCCTCCTCAGGGGAGGGATCTGGCTACACCTTC. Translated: CASSPPSSGEGSGYTF. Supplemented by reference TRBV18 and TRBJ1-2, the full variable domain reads NAGVMQNPRHLVRRRGQEARLRCSPMKGHSHVYWYRQLPEEGLKFMVYLQKENIIDESGMPKERFSAEFPKEGPSILRIQQVVRGDSAAYFCASSPPSSGEGSGYTFGSGTRLTVV.

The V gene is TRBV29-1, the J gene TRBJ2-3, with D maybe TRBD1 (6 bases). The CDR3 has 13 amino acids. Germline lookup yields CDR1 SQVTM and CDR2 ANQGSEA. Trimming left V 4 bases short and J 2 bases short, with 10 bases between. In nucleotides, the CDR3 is TGCAGCGTTGGGACAGTCTACACAGATACGCAGTATTTT. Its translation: CSVGTVYTDTQYF.